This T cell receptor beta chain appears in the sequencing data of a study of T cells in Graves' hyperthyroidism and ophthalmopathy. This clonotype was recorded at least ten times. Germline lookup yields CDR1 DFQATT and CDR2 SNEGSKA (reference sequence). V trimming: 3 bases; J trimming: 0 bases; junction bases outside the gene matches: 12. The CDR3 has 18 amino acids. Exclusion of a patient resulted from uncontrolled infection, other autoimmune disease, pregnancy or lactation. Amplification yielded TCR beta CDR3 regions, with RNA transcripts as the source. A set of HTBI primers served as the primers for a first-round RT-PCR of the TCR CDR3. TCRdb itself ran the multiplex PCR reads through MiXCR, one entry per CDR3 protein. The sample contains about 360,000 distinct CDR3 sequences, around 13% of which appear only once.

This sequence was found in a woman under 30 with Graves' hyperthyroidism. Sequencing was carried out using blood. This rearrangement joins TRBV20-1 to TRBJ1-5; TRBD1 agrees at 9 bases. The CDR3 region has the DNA TGCAGTGCTAGTGCCCGGGACAGGGCGGGCTATAGCAATCAGCCCCAGCATTTT. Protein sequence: CSASARDRAGYSNQPQHF.